The present T cell receptor (beta chain) was sequenced within a study of blood T cell repertoires in COVID-19. Study details: Samples taken during acute and convalescent COVID-19 were collected in the United States, Italy and Spain.

Participant-reported clinical history was the basis for cohort assignment. Cohort 3 recovered donors had two negative PCRs, clearance, or symptom resolution. As processed by the authors: Estimation of nucleated cell counts relied on the amplification of reference gene primers. Here immunoSEQ multiplex PCR was the method, and the copy in TCRdb shows in-frame clones only, minus some. V and J calls and clone size are copied from that table; D and trimming were computed from the DNA. The sample yields about 320,000 clones, about 88% seen once. Germline lookup yields CDR1 MNHEY and CDR2 SMNVEV (reference sequence). There are 13 residues in the CDR3. Deletions cut 6 bases from V and 7 bases from J, with 15 bases between.

This receptor was obtained from a man between 60 and 75 years old who had recovered from COVID-19. The sample consisted of PBMCs or T cells enriched from blood (not recorded which). The V call is TRBV27, the J call TRBJ1-1; TRBD1 is a possible D gene (6 bases). This chain's CDR3 is CASRQQGPFEAFF. The CDR3 coding sequence is TGTGCCAGCAGGCAACAGGGCCCCTTTGAAGCTTTCTTT.